This T cell receptor (beta chain) was recorded in a study of Tregs in tolerant kidney transplant recipients. Study results and caveats: Biological reproducibility was not directly addressed in this study. Tolerant patients' donor-specific Tregs expanded beyond overall Tregs, suggesting antigen-driven growth.

CD4+CD25+CD127- Tregs, CD4+CD25- non-Tregs, CD4 and CD8 cells were sorted. TCRdb's copy holds only in-frame clones and misses some; the assay was immunoSEQ multiplex PCR. This sample yields approximately 66,000 clones, of which over 75% are seen a single time; 2.1% belongs to the top ten. The CDR3 is 15 amino acids. V lost 6 bases, J lost 4 bases, and 8 bases stayed unmatched. CDR1 is MNHEY and CDR2 is SVGAGI in the germline V gene. Worth noting for this clone: Its specificity is unknown.

The chain combines TRBV6-5 with TRBJ2-1; 8 bases fit TRBD1. The origin of this receptor is a human donor who received a combined kidney and bone marrow transplant. This sample comprised Tregs from blood, obtained before the transplant. In DNA, the CDR3 is TGTGCCAGCAGACCCCTTGGACAGGGATACAATGAGCAGTTCTTC. Its protein is CASRPLGQGYNEQFF.